Listed here are 30 T cell receptor beta chains from one sample, sequenced in a study of blood T cells in healthy people across ages. A J-beta primer mix and a sample-barcoded 5' primer were used in a second PCR of about 6 to 12 cycles. TCRdb reanalysed the 5' RACE reads using MiXCR and keeps one entry per CDR3 protein. The sample comprises around 800,000 distinct CDR3 sequences, about 62% of which are singletons, and about a quarter rests with the top ten. Sequenced input: blood. These receptors were taken from a man aged 25 to 45 in good health.

The chain is built from TRBV24-1 and TRBJ1-5; 7 positions agree with TRBD1. CDR3 length: 15 residues. In germline, CDR1 is KGHDR, CDR2 SFDVKD. Unmatched junction bases numbered 4, after V lost 3 bases and J lost 3 bases. CDR3 in DNA: TGTGCCACCAGTGATCACAGGGGAGACAATCAGCCCCAGCATTTT. It specifies CATSDHRGDNQPQHF.

The chain links TRBV7-9 to TRBJ2-3; 8 nucleotides agree with TRBD2. Per germline, CDR1 SEHNR and CDR2 FQNEAQ (reference sequence). Trimming removed 5 bases from V and 5 bases from J; junction bases left unmatched: 15. This CDR3 comprises 17 residues. CDR3 sequence (DNA): TGTGCCAGCAGCCGATCGCTTGGCGGGGGGCGGGGAGATACGCAGTATTTT. Translation gives CASSRSLGGGRGDTQYF.

This clonotype is a singleton in its sample. Here the CDR3 DNA reads TGTGCCAGCAGCCCCCACCTACAGAACCTCTACGAGCAGTACTTC. Amino acid sequence: CASSPHLQNLYEQYF. The chain uses TRBV7-2 and TRBJ2-5; D gene uncertain. The J call could be wrong; TRBJ2-7 is a better fit for the DNA end. This CDR3 has 15 residues. Germline V gene sequence: CDR1 SGHTA, CDR2 FQGNSA.

The chain couples TRBV12-3 or TRBV12-4 to TRBJ2-7; D may be TRBD2 (6 bases). Trimming shortened V by 4 bases and J by 1 base, and 11 bases separated the two germline ends. The CDR3 is made up of 14 amino acids. CDR3 bases: TGTGCCAGCAGTTACGGGACTGCTTCCTACGAGCAGTACTTC. Amino acids: CASSYGTASYEQYF.

The chain combines TRBV7-2 with TRBJ2-7; TRBD2 might be the D (7 bases). There are 15 residues in the CDR3. Germline-derived CDR1 and CDR2 are SGHTA and FQGNSA. V was clipped by 3 bases and J by 2 bases, with 14 bases between them. CDR3: CASSLYGGPAYEQYF. The CDR3 DNA sequence: TGTGCCAGCAGCTTGTACGGGGGGCCTGCCTACGAGCAGTACTTC. Full variable domain (remainder filled in from reference TRBV7-2 and TRBJ2-7): GAGVSQSPSNKVTEKGKDVELRCDPISGHTALYWYRQSLGQGLEFLIYFQGNSAPDKSGLPSDRFSAERTGGSVSTLTIQRTQQEDSAVYLCASSLYGGPAYEQYFGPGTRLTVT.

This chain connects TRBV20-1 to TRBJ2-7, with D perhaps given as TRBD1 or TRBD2 (5 bases each). Germline lookup yields CDR1 DFQATT and CDR2 SNEGSKA (reference sequence). The CDR3 runs to 14 residues. V was trimmed by 0 bases and J by 3 bases, leaving 12 bases between them. The CDR3 region has the DNA TGCAGTGCTAGAGATAGGGACGGAGTCTACGAGCAGTACTTC. This codes for CSARDRDGVYEQYF.

V is TRBV14 and J is TRBJ2-7; a possible D gene is TRBD1 (6 bases). V was trimmed by 4 bases and J by 7 bases, leaving 14 bases between them. CDR3 length equals 13 residues. In germline, CDR1 is SGHDN, CDR2 FVKESK. The CDR3 protein is CASSPQQGGEQYF. In nucleotides, the CDR3 is TGTGCCAGCAGCCCACAACAGGGTGGAGAGCAGTACTTC.

This chain links TRBV7-9 with TRBJ2-6, with TRBD1 matching over 9 bases. Unmatched junction bases numbered 7, after V lost 5 bases and J lost 17 bases. The CDR3 has 12 residues. Per the germline V gene, CDR1 is SEHNR and CDR2 is FQNEAQ (reference sequence). For the CDR3, the DNA is TGTGCCAGCAGCGACTCGGACAGGGGAGTGACTTTC. Its protein is CASSDSDRGVTF.

V and J are TRBV6-2 or TRBV6-3 and TRBJ2-1, with 7 nucleotides matching TRBD1. The trim removed 5 bases at V and 4 bases at J, leaving 14 bases unmatched. Germline assignment: CDR1 MNHEY and CDR2 SVGEGT. The CDR3 has 17 amino acids. This chain's CDR3 is CASSGDPTGTAYNEQFF. Written as DNA, the CDR3 is TGTGCCAGCAGTGGAGACCCCACCGGGACAGCATACAATGAGCAGTTCTTC.

The sample holds a few counts of this clonotype. The chain is built from TRBV20-1 and TRBJ1-6; 7 bases fit TRBD1. Germline CDR1 is DFQATT and CDR2 is SNEGSKA (reference sequence). V lost 5 bases and J lost 11; bases outside the gene matches: 6. This CDR3 spans 12 amino acids. The CDR3 nucleotides are TGCAGTGCTCCGACAGGGATGGCACCCCTCCACTTT. Protein: CSAPTGMAPLHF.

J is TRBJ2-2 and V is TRBV5-1; 7 bases are shared with TRBD1. Germline CDR1 SGHRS, CDR2 YFSETQ. With V trimmed by 4 bases and J by 4 bases, 10 bases remained unmatched. The CDR3 contains 16 residues. The CDR3 spells CASSPQRGPSTGELFF. The CDR3 DNA follows: TGCGCCAGCAGCCCCCAAAGGGGGCCGAGCACCGGGGAGCTGTTTTTT. The full variable domain, with the rest looked up from reference TRBV5-1 and TRBJ2-2, is KAGVTQTPRYLIKTRGQQVTLSCSPISGHRSVSWYQQTPGQGLQFLFEYFSETQRNKGNFPGRFSGRQFSNSRSEMNVSTLELGDSALYLCASSPQRGPSTGELFFGEGSRLTVL.

This clonotype was seen a single time. The gene calls are TRBV21-1 and TRBJ2-1; the table's TRBD1 call for D was not verified on the DNA. TRBV21-1 is given as a pseudogene. The CDR3 length is 14 residues. The CDR3 region has the DNA TGTGCCGCCGCCCCAGGAGGTTTCCGGGATGAGCAGTTCTTC. Translation: CAAAPGGFRDEQFF.

The rearrangement uses TRBV6-5 and TRBJ2-6, with D perhaps TRBD2 (5 bases). The V end lost 6 bases, the J end lost 3 bases, and 12 bases lay between the germline ends. Germline V gene sequence: CDR1 MNHEY, CDR2 SVGAGI. CDR3 length equals 15 residues. In DNA form, the CDR3 reads TGTGCCAGCAGCACCGGGATGAATGGGGCCAACGTCCTGACTTTC. Translating gives CASSTGMNGANVLTF.

This clonotype has just one count. This rearrangement joins TRBV7-2 to TRBJ2-1; 9 bases are shared with TRBD2. After removal of 4 bases from V and 7 bases from J, the junction contained 11 bases not matched to a gene. Germline V gene data show CDR1 as SGHTA and CDR2 as FQGNSA. The CDR3 has 16 residues. CDR3 loop: CASSSRGGASGNEQFF. The DNA of the CDR3 is TGTGCCAGCAGCTCACGCGGGGGGGCCTCCGGGAATGAGCAGTTCTTC. Based on the CDR3 plus reference TRBV7-2 and TRBJ2-1, the full variable domain is GAGVSQSPSNKVTEKGKDVELRCDPISGHTALYWYRQSLGQGLEFLIYFQGNSAPDKSGLPSDRFSAERTGGSVSTLTIQRTQQEDSAVYLCASSSRGGASGNEQFFGPGTRLTVL.

In DNA, the CDR3 is TGTGCCAGCAGCTTAGCCCTAGACAGCACAGATACGCAGTATTTT. Its protein product is CASSLALDSTDTQYF. The rearrangement uses TRBV7-9 and TRBJ2-3; no firm D call. CDR1 and CDR2 from the germline V gene are SEHNR and FQNEAQ (reference sequence). V lost 0 bases, J lost 0 bases, and 7 bases lay in between. The length of the CDR3 is 15 residues. Supplemented by reference TRBV7-9 and TRBJ2-3, the full variable domain reads DTGVSQNPRHKITKRGQNVTFRCDPISEHNRLYWYRQTLGQGPEFLTYFQNEAQLEKSRLLSDRFSAERPKGSFSTLEIQRTEQGDSAMYLCASSLALDSTDTQYFGPGTRLTVL.

The gene calls are TRBV12-3 or TRBV12-4 and TRBJ2-1, with D hard to call. The CDR3 loop spans 12 amino acids. V was shortened by 4 bases and J by 9 bases, with 10 bases between the two germline ends. This CDR3 reads CASSSSVGEQFF. CDR3 DNA: TGTGCCAGCAGTTCCTCCGTGGGTGAGCAGTTCTTC.

The chain combines TRBV3-1 with TRBJ1-4, with D possibly being TRBD1 (5 bases). This CDR3 contains 16 residues. V was shortened by 1 base and J by 7 bases, with 16 bases between the two germline ends. In germline, CDR1 is LGHDT, CDR2 YNNKEL (reference sequence). CDR3: CASSQGMRGLVEKLFF. CDR3 bases: TGTGCCAGCAGCCAAGGGATGAGGGGACTCGTTGAAAAACTGTTTTTT.

V usage is TRBV20-1 and J usage is TRBJ2-7; D perhaps matches TRBD2 (5 bases). Germline V gene sequence: CDR1 DFQATT, CDR2 SNEGSKA (reference sequence). The CDR3 is made up of 15 amino acids. With 6 bases removed from V and 6 bases from J, the gap between germline ends came to 24 bases. The CDR3 sequence: CSATGPAPGGPEQYF. In DNA form, the CDR3 reads TGCAGTGCAACGGGTCCGGCTCCCGGAGGCCCCGAGCAGTACTTC.

V usage is TRBV4-3 and J usage is TRBJ2-3; D is unclear. Germline V gene data show CDR1 as LGHNA and CDR2 as YSLEER. Trimming cost V 3 bases and J 0 bases, with 13 bases left between them. This CDR3 comprises 16 residues. The chain's CDR3 is CASSQETDTSTDTQYF. The CDR3 bases are TGCGCCAGCAGCCAGGAAACAGATACTAGCACAGATACGCAGTATTTT.

This clonotype turned up a few times. The V call is TRBV12-3 or TRBV12-4, the J call TRBJ2-3; 7 bases fit TRBD2. Trimming cost V 8 bases and J 4 bases; bases outside gene matches: 6. CDR3 length: 13 residues. This CDR3 reads CASGRSGADTQYF. CDR3 bases: TGTGCCAGCGGGCGAAGCGGGGCAGATACGCAGTATTTT.

This clonotype occurred a few times. The rearrangement links TRBV25-1 to TRBJ2-5, with no clear D. Per the germline V gene, CDR1 is MGHDK and CDR2 is SYGVNS. V was clipped by 8 bases and J by 4 bases, with 14 bases between them. The CDR3 is 13 amino acids. In DNA form, the CDR3 reads TGTGCCAGCGGTGCTCTCCCAGGAGAGACCCAGTACTTC. Translating gives CASGALPGETQYF.

V usage is TRBV29-1 and J usage is TRBJ1-2; no clear D. CDR1 is SQVTM, CDR2 ANQGSEA, per germline. There are 12 residues in the CDR3. The V and J ends lost 4 bases and 2 bases respectively, with 8 bases between them. The CDR3 region is CSVGATNYGYTF. The DNA for the CDR3 is TGCAGCGTTGGAGCCACGAACTATGGCTACACCTTC. The full variable domain, its missing parts supplied by reference TRBV29-1 and TRBJ1-2, is SAVISQKPSRDICQRGTSLTIQCQVDSQVTMMFWYRQQPGQSLTLIATANQGSEATYESGFVIDKFPISRPNLTFSTLTVSNMSPEDSSIYLCSVGATNYGYTFGSGTRLTVV.

This rearrangement joins TRBV6-2 or TRBV6-3 to TRBJ2-1; D call uncertain. Trimming cost V 0 bases and J 5 bases, with 8 bases left between them. CDR1 is MNHEY and CDR2 is SVGEGT in the germline V gene. There are 14 residues in the CDR3. The DNA for the CDR3 is TGTGCCAGCAGTTACTCGCGTGGCGACAATGAGCAGTTCTTC. Its translation is CASSYSRGDNEQFF.

The chain employs TRBV28 and TRBJ2-4; D may correspond to TRBD1 or TRBD2 (6 bases each). V was cut by 7 bases and J by 13 bases, with 26 bases left in between. CDR1 and CDR2 (germline): MDHEN, SYDVKM. The CDR3 loop spans 15 amino acids. CDR3 sequence: CASIKGGREPYEQYF. The DNA for the CDR3 is TGTGCCAGCATCAAGGGGGGTCGGGAGCCCTATGAGCAGTACTTC.

The rearrangement uses TRBV4-1 and TRBJ1-4, with 7 positions matching TRBD1. Trimming at V came to 1 base and at J to 7 bases, leaving 12 bases not matched to a gene. Germline V gives CDR1 MGHRA, CDR2 YSYEKL. The CDR3 totals 17 residues. The CDR3 region is CASSQVPPRGRSEKLFF. The CDR3, as DNA: TGCGCCAGCAGCCAAGTACCCCCGAGGGGGCGGAGTGAAAAACTGTTTTTT.

Only a few counts were recorded for this clonotype. This chain joins TRBV28 and TRBJ2-1; no firm D call. V lost 2 bases to trimming and J lost 7 bases, with 15 bases between them. From germline, CDR1 is MDHEN and CDR2 SYDVKM. CDR3 length: 15 residues. The CDR3, as DNA: TGTGCCAGCAGTTTAGAGTTTTATTCGAGGAATGAGCAGTTCTTC. Translating it yields CASSLEFYSRNEQFF.

This clonotype came up many times. The rearrangement uses TRBV27 and TRBJ1-6, with D perhaps matching TRBD1 (6 bases). Trimming cost V 6 bases and J 7 bases, with 13 bases left between them. CDR1 MNHEY and CDR2 SMNVEV come from the germline V gene (reference sequence). This CDR3 contains 14 residues. CDR3 nucleotide sequence: TGTGCCAGCAGGATGGACAGAGGGAATTCACCCCTCCACTTT. Protein: CASRMDRGNSPLHF.

The chain combines TRBV27 with TRBJ2-2; TRBD1 is a possible D gene (6 bases). The germline V and J ends were trimmed by 1 base and 1 base, with 10 bases remaining between them. Germline values: CDR1 MNHEY, CDR2 SMNVEV (reference sequence). This CDR3 spans 16 amino acids. The CDR3 here is CASSLYADRNTGELFF. CDR3 coding DNA: TGTGCCAGCAGTTTATACGCGGACAGGAACACCGGGGAGCTGTTTTTT.

The chain links TRBV27 to TRBJ2-7; the D gene is possibly TRBD1 (6 bases). Germline assignment: CDR1 MNHEY and CDR2 SMNVEV (reference sequence). V shed 3 bases and J shed 2 bases, with 11 bases lying between them. The CDR3 is 14 residues long. CDR3 sequence reads: CASSLWTDPYEQYF. The CDR3 region has the DNA TGTGCCAGCAGTTTGTGGACAGACCCCTACGAGCAGTACTTC.

This clonotype was seen only a few times. The chain links TRBV18 to TRBJ2-5; tentative D call: TRBD2 (5 bases). The CDR3 runs 15 residues. From germline, CDR1 is KGHSH and CDR2 LQKENI. V was pared by 6 bases and J by 5 bases, with 19 bases between. In DNA, the CDR3 is TGTGCCAGCTCTCGGACCGGGATACAGATGGAGACCCAGTACTTC. Protein product: CASSRTGIQMETQYF.